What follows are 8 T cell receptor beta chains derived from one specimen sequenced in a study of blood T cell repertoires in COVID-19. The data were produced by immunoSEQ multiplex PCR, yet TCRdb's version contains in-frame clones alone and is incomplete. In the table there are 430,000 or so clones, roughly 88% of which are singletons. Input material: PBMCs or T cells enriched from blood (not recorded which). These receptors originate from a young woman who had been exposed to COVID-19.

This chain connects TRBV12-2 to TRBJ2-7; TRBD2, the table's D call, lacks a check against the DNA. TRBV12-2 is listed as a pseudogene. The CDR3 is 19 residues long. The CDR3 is CASRLAFEAGGPSSYEQYF. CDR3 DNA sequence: TGTGCAAGTCGCTTAGCGTTTGAAGCGGGAGGGCCCAGCTCCTACGAGCAGTACTTC.

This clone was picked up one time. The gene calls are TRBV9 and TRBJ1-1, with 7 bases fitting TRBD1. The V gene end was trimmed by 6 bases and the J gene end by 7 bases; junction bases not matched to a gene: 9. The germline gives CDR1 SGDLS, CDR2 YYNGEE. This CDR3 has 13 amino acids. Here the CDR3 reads CASIRQGGREAFF. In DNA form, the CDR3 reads TGTGCCAGCATCCGACAGGGTGGTCGTGAAGCTTTCTTT.

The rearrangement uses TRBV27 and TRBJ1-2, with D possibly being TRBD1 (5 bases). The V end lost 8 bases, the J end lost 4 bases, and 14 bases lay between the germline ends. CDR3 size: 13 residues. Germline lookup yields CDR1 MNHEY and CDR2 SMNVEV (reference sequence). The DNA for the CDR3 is TGTGCCAGCTCGACGGGGGTCAGCTATGGCTACACCTTC. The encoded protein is CASSTGVSYGYTF.

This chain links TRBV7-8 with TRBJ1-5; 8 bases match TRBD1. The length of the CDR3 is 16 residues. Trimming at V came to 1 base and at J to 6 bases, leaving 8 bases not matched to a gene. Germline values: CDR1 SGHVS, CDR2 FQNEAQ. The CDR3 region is CASSLEAGGVSQPQHF. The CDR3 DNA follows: TGTGCCAGCAGCTTAGAGGCAGGGGGCGTCAGTCAGCCCCAGCATTTT.

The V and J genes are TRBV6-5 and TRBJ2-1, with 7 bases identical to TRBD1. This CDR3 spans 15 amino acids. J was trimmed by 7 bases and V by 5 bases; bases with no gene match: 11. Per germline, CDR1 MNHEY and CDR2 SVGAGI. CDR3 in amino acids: CASSLLEGAANEQFF. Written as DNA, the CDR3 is TGTGCCAGCAGTCTACTAGAGGGGGCTGCAAATGAGCAGTTCTTC.

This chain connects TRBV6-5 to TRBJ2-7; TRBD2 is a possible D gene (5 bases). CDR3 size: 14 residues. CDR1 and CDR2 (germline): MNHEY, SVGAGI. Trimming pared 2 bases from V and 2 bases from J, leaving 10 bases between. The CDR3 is CASSYDHGTYEQYF. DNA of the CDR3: TGTGCCAGCAGTTACGATCACGGGACCTACGAGCAGTACTTC.

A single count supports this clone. CDR3 nucleotide sequence: TGCGCCAGCAGTCTGACAGGTCTGAACACTGAAGCTTTCTTT. This sequence encodes CASSLTGLNTEAFF. The chain uses TRBV10-1 and TRBJ1-1; D possibly corresponds to TRBD1 (6 bases). The V end lost 5 bases, the J end lost 0 bases, and 10 bases lay between the germline ends. This CDR3 comprises 14 residues. Per the germline V gene, CDR1 is WNHNN and CDR2 is SYGVQD (reference sequence).

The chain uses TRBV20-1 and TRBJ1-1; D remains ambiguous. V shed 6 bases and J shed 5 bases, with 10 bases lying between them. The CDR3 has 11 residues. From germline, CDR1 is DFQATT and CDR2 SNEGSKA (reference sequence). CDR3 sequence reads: CSATQRTEAFF. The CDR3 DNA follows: TGCAGTGCAACACAGAGAACTGAAGCTTTCTTT.